This passage covers 10 T cell receptor beta chains from one sample sequenced in a study of cytomegalovirus exposure and HLA in healthy donors. 60 Vbeta and 13 Jbeta primers were used in PCR. TCRdb's table, derived via immunoSEQ multiplex PCR, lists solely in-frame clones and lacks some. The table has roughly 170,000 clones, 70% to 90% seen once. The sample consisted of PBMCs. These TCRs come from a woman aged 18-29 years in good health and CMV-seronegative.

This clone was seen only once. The chain joins TRBV4-1 to TRBJ2-1; a weak D match, TRBD2 (5 bases). The germline V and J ends were trimmed by 2 bases and 10 bases, with 12 bases remaining between them. This CDR3 is built from 13 residues. Germline V gene lookup returns CDR1 MGHRA and CDR2 YSYEKL. CDR3 bases: TGCGCCAGCAGCCAATTTGGGAGCCTGGAGCAGTTCTTC. It is translated as CASSQFGSLEQFF.

This rearrangement joins TRBV30 to TRBJ2-4; the D gene is possibly TRBD1 (5 bases). The length of the CDR3 is 13 residues. Germline-derived CDR1 and CDR2 are GTSNPN and SVGIG (reference sequence). With 3 bases removed from V and 6 bases from J, the gap between germline ends came to 12 bases. The CDR3 reads CAWSDSFVNIQYF. The CDR3, as DNA: TGTGCCTGGAGCGACAGTTTCGTAAACATTCAGTACTTC. Variable domain in full (rest from reference TRBV30 and TRBJ2-4): SQTIHQWPATLVQPVGSPLSLECTVEGTSNPNLYWYRQAAGRGLQLLFYSVGIGQISSEVPQNLSASRPQDRQFILSSKKLLLSDSGFYLCAWSDSFVNIQYFGAGTRLSVL.

The V gene is TRBV7-2, the J gene TRBJ2-7; D ambiguous. Germline V gives CDR1 SGHTA, CDR2 FQGNSA. The CDR3 covers 13 residues. V lost 5 bases and J 6 bases, leaving 14 bases between the germline ends. The CDR3 sequence: CASSPASLGEQYF. The CDR3 DNA sequence: TGTGCCAGCAGCCCTGCCTCTCTCGGCGAGCAGTACTTC.

The J gene is TRBJ1-2, the V gene TRBV5-4; the D gene is possibly TRBD1 (5 bases). The V gene lost 6 bases and the J gene lost 3 bases, with 15 bases spanning the gap. The length of the CDR3 is 14 residues. Germline CDR1 SGHNT, CDR2 YYREEE (reference sequence). The DNA of the CDR3 is TGTGCCAGCACCCCTGGGAGGGGCGACTATGGCTACACCTTC. Residues: CASTPGRGDYGYTF.

The chain links TRBV28 to TRBJ1-2; 8 nucleotides agree with TRBD1. Germline CDR1 and CDR2: MDHEN and SYDVKM. V gave up 5 bases and J gave up 4 bases; unmatched junction bases: 12. This CDR3 has 16 amino acids. CDR3 bases: TGTGCCAGCAGTGCAATTTCAGGGGGCGAGGTCTATGGCTACACCTTC. Protein product: CASSAISGGEVYGYTF.

This clone occurred a few times. The chain joins TRBV7-9 to TRBJ1-2; D remains ambiguous. Germline assignment: CDR1 SEHNR and CDR2 FQNEAQ (reference sequence). The germline V and J ends were trimmed by 1 base and 6 bases, with 15 bases remaining between them. The CDR3 extends over 15 amino acids. The CDR3 loop reads CASSLGGSLADGYTF. The CDR3 DNA follows: TGTGCCAGCAGCTTAGGCGGGTCGTTAGCTGATGGCTACACCTTC.

The genes are TRBV5-5 and TRBJ1-1; no clear D gene. The V and J ends lost 2 bases and 3 bases respectively, with 8 bases between them. Germline CDR1 and CDR2: SGHKS and YYEKEE (reference sequence). The CDR3 runs 13 residues. Written as DNA, the CDR3 is TGTGCCAGCAGCTTCGACGGAGACACTGAAGCTTTCTTT. This codes for CASSFDGDTEAFF. The variable domain in full, completed from reference TRBV5-5 and TRBJ1-1, reads DAGVTQSPTHLIKTRGQQVTLRCSPISGHKSVSWYQQVLGQGPQFIFQYYEKEERGRGNFPDRFSARQFPNYSSELNVNALLLGDSALYLCASSFDGDTEAFFGQGTRLTVV.

This sequence joins TRBV5-1 and TRBJ2-1; 14 bases align to TRBD2. Germline CDR1 SGHRS, CDR2 YFSETQ. The CDR3 extends over 18 amino acids. J lost 0 bases, V lost 3 bases, and 5 bases had no gene match. The DNA for the CDR3 is TGCGCCAGCAGCTCCGGACTAGCGGGAGGAAGCTCCTACAATGAGCAGTTCTTC. Residues: CASSSGLAGGSSYNEQFF.

V usage is TRBV11-2 and J usage is TRBJ2-5; weak D call: TRBD1 (6 bases). Trimming cost V 1 base and J 4 bases, with 13 bases left between them. Per the germline V gene, CDR1 is SGHAT and CDR2 is FQNNGV. The CDR3 sequence is 15 residues long. CDR3 sequence: CASSLGDRISETQYF. Here the CDR3 DNA reads TGTGCCAGCAGCTTAGGAGACAGGATTTCAGAGACCCAGTACTTC.

The chain combines TRBV5-1 with TRBJ1-3; maybe TRBD1 (6 bases). Germline-derived CDR1 and CDR2 are SGHRS and YFSETQ. The V end was cut by 4 bases, the J end by 0 bases, with 11 bases between. CDR3 length: 15 residues. The CDR3 sequence is CASSLAGDSGNTIYF. The CDR3 nucleotides are TGCGCCAGCAGCCTGGCAGGGGACTCTGGAAACACCATATATTTT.